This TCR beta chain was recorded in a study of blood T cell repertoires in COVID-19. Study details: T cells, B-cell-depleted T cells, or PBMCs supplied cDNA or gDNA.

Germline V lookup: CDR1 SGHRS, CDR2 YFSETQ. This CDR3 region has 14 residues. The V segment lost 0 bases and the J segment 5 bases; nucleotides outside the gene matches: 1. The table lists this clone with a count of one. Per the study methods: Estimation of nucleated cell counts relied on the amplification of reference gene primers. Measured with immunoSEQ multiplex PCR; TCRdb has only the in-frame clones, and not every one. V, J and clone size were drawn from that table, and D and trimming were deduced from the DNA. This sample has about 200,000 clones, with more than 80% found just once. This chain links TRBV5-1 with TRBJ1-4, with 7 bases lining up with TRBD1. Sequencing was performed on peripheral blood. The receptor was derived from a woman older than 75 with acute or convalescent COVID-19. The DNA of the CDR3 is TGCGCCAGCAGCTTGGGGACAGGCAATGAAAAACTGTTTTTT. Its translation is CASSLGTGNEKLFF.